The 9 T cell receptor beta chains below come from one sample, sequenced in a study of T cells after yellow fever vaccination (dated 2019 in TCRdb). The label giving this sample's treatment or condition can be read as: live attenuated yellow fever vaccine strain. Library construction relied on 5' RACE. The data were produced on an Illumina NovaSeq 6000. TCRdb applied fastp at Q25 and MiXCR to the public reads, then kept only in-frame beta chains. CDR3 protein sequences are deduplicated, and each keeps its most common genes and DNA. This sample is represented by about 310,000 distinct CDR3 sequences; around 3.9% of them were singletons. The biggest ten clones account for about a quarter of the sample. Here the sequenced sample was PBMCs, taken on the day of the yellow fever booster vaccination. These TCRs come from a man between 18 and 35 years old who received the YFV17D yellow fever vaccine.

This clonotype was observed a few times. The chain is built from TRBV6-1 and TRBJ2-5; tentative D call: TRBD1 (6 bases). Germline-derived CDR1 and CDR2 are MNHNS and SASEGT. Between the trimmed V and J ends, which lost 2 bases and 0 bases, there was a span of 7 bases. This CDR3 has 14 amino acids. Here the CDR3 reads CASSETGYQETQYF. In nucleotides, the CDR3 is TGTGCCAGCAGTGAAACAGGGTACCAAGAGACCCAGTACTTC.

This clonotype was counted a few times. The genes are TRBV5-1 and TRBJ1-5, with 10 bases matching TRBD1. This CDR3 contains 16 residues. V shed 2 bases, J shed 5 bases, and the junction held 7 bases outside the gene matches. Germline V gene lookup returns CDR1 SGHRS and CDR2 YFSETQ. CDR3 DNA sequence: TGCGCCAGCAGCTTAGCTCACGGGACAGGGGATCAGCCCCAGCATTTT. Protein product: CASSLAHGTGDQPQHF. The whole variable domain, filled in from reference TRBV5-1 and TRBJ1-5, reads KAGVTQTPRYLIKTRGQQVTLSCSPISGHRSVSWYQQTPGQGLQFLFEYFSETQRNKGNFPGRFSGRQFSNSRSEMNVSTLELGDSALYLCASSLAHGTGDQPQHFGDGTRLSIL.

J is TRBJ2-2 and V is TRBV5-1; TRBD1 is a possible D gene (6 bases). Germline V lookup: CDR1 SGHRS, CDR2 YFSETQ. The CDR3 loop spans 17 amino acids. Trimming left V 4 bases short and J 2 bases short, with 18 bases between. This chain's CDR3 is CASSRLQGSVNTGELFF. The CDR3 DNA follows: TGCGCCAGCAGCCGTTTACAGGGAAGCGTAAACACCGGGGAGCTGTTTTTT.

This clonotype showed up just a few times. The CDR3 coding sequence is TGCGCCAGCAGCAAATTATCGACAGGCTCCTACTACCATGATTCACCCCTCCACTTT. It translates to CASSKLSTGSYYHDSPLHF. This chain joins TRBV4-1 and TRBJ1-6; tentatively, D is TRBD1 (6 bases). Germline loops: CDR1 MGHRA, CDR2 YSYEKL. Trimming pared 5 bases from V and 8 bases from J, leaving 28 bases between. The CDR3 contains 19 residues.

This chain joins TRBV12-3 or TRBV12-4 and TRBJ1-2; the D gene is possibly TRBD1 (5 bases). V gave up 4 bases and J gave up 7 bases, with 16 bases separating them. The CDR3 totals 14 residues. The CDR3 nucleotides read TGTGCCAGCAGTTGGGGGGGGGATCTGGTTGGCTACACCTTC. Its protein product is CASSWGGDLVGYTF.

In this sample, this clonotype turned up a few times. The chain employs TRBV6-5 and TRBJ2-3; D is perhaps TRBD2 (6 bases). The CDR3 is made up of 15 amino acids. Germline V gene data show CDR1 as MNHEY and CDR2 as SVGAGI. V was shortened by 6 bases and J by 0 bases, with 13 bases between the two germline ends. CDR3: CASSPIAASTDTQYF. As DNA, the CDR3 is TGTGCCAGCAGCCCCATAGCGGCTAGCACAGATACGCAGTATTTT.

CDR3 nucleotides: TGTGCCACTACGCCCCTGGGCGTCTACAATGAGCAGTTCTTC. Protein product: CATTPLGVYNEQFF. This chain uses TRBV6-4 with TRBJ2-1; D uncertain. Germline V gene lookup returns CDR1 MRHNA and CDR2 SNTAGT. CDR3 length: 14 amino acids. With 10 bases removed from V and 3 bases from J, the gap between germline ends came to 16 bases.

About this clonotype itself: A clone one base away is much larger, so this may be a read error. CDR3 region: CASSLRAGATTDTQYF. DNA of the CDR3: TGCGCCAGCAGCTTACGAGCGGGGGCTACCACAGATACGCAGTATTTT. The chain combines TRBV5-1 with TRBJ2-3, with 8 positions matching TRBD2. Looked up from germline, CDR1 is SGHRS and CDR2 is YFSETQ. V gave up 2 bases and J gave up 2 bases; unmatched junction bases: 7. The CDR3 covers 16 residues.

This chain uses TRBV5-4 with TRBJ2-1; the D gene could be TRBD1 or TRBD2 (5 bases each). Looked up from germline, CDR1 is SGHNT and CDR2 is YYREEE (reference sequence). V was cut by 4 bases and J by 0 bases, with 17 bases left in between. The CDR3 sequence is 17 residues long. The CDR3, as DNA: TGTGCCAGCAGCGGAACGGGACGCACGAGCTCCTACAATGAGCAGTTCTTC. It encodes CASSGTGRTSSYNEQFF.